This T cell receptor (beta chain) is drawn from a study of metastatic and nonmetastatic thyroid tumors. Via MiXCR, TCRdb re-called the PCR reads. The sample consists of roughly 12,000 clones, around a third of them appearing once. Germline loops: CDR1 MNHEY, CDR2 SVGAGI. CDR3 length: 15 residues. Trimming shortened V by 2 bases and J by 7 bases, and 12 bases separated the two germline ends. In its sample, this clone is medium-sized (0.01 to 0.1%). Thyroid surgery had not been preceded by any treatment in any patient. The sequence was collected from a female donor with papillary thyroid cancer or a benign thyroid nodule (not recorded which). Some clones in this sample may be carry-over from other donors' samples. The sequencing input was tumor tissue. J is TRBJ1-6 and V is TRBV6-5; possibly TRBD1 for D (6 bases). Written as DNA, the CDR3 is TGTGCCAGCAGTTACGCCCGGACAGTGAATTCACCCCTCCACTTT. Amino acid sequence: CASSYARTVNSPLHF.